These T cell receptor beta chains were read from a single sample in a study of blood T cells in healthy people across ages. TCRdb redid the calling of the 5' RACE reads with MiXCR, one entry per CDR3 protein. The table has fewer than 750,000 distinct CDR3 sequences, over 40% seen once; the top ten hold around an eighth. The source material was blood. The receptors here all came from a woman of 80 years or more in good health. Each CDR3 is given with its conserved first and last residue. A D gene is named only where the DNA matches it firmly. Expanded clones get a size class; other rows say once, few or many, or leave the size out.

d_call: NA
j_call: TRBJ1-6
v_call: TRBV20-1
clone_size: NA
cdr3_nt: TGCAGTGCCCCCCCCGGGGAGGCCTATAATTCACCCCTCCACTTT
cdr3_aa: CSAPPGEAYNSPLHF

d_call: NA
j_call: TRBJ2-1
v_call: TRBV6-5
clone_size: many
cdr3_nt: TGTGCCAGCAGTTTTCCCGGTGGGAATGAGCAGTTCTTC
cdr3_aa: CASSFPGGNEQFF

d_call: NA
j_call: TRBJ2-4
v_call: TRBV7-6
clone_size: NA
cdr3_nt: TGTGCCAGCGGGTCAGGACTCAAAAACATTCAGTACTTC
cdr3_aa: CASGSGLKNIQYF

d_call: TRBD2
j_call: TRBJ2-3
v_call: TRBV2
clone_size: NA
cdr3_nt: TGTGCCAGCAGTGGCAGGACTAGCGACACGCAGTATTTT
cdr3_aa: CASSGRTSDTQYF

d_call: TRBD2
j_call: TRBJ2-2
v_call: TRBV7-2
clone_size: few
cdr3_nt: TGTGCCAGCATCCCACCCGGGACTACCGAAGAGGCCGGGGAGCTGTTTTTT
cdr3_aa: CASIPPGTTEEAGELFF

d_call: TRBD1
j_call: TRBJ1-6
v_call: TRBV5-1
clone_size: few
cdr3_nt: TGCGCCAGCAGCTCATCCGGGACAGGGAATTCACCCCTCCACTTT
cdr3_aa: CASSSSGTGNSPLHF

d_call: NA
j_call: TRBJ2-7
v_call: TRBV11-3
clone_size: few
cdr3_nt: TGTGCCAGCAGCCCGGGACGGAGCTCCTACAATGAGCAGTACTTC
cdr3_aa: CASSPGRSSYNEQYF

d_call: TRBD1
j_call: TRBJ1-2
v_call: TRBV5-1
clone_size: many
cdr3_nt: TGCGCCAGCAGCTTGGATTCCGGACAGGGGAGAGGCTACACCTTC
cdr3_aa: CASSLDSGQGRGYTF

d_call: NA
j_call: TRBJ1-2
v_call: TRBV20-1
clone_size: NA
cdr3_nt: TGCAGTGCCGTCCCGGGACAAAATGGCTACACCTTC
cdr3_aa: CSAVPGQNGYTF

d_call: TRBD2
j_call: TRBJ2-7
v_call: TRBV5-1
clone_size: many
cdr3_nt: TGCGCCAGCCGTATAGCGGGAGGGGATCGCGAGCAGTACTTC
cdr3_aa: CASRIAGGDREQYF

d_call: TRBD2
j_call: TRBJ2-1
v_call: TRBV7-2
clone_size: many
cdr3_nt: TGTGCCAGCAGCTTCAGCGTAGCGGGAGGGCTCAATGAGCAGTTCTTC
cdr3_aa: CASSFSVAGGLNEQFF

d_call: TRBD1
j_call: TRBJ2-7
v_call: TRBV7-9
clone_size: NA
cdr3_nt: TGTGCCAGCAGCTTAGCTTCAATTCGGGACAGCTGGGGCTCCTACGAGCAGTACTTC
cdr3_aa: CASSLASIRDSWGSYEQYF

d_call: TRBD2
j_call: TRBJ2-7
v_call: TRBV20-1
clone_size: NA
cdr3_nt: TGCAGTGGACGGGAGGCTTTCTACGAGCAGTACTTC
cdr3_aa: CSGREAFYEQYF

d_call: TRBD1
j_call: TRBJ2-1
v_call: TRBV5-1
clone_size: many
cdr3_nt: TGCGCCAGCAGCTTGGAGACAGGGAGATGGGAGCAGTTCTTC
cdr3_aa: CASSLETGRWEQFF

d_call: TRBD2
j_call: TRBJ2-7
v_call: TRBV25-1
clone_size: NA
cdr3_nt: TGTGCCAGCAGTGAGCTTACCGGGACTAGCTCCTACAATGAGCAGTACTTC
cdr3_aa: CASSELTGTSSYNEQYF

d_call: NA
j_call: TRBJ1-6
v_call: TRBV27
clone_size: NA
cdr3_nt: TGTGCCAGCAGTTTATTATGGGGGGCTGAGGATTCACCCCTCCACTTT
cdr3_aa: CASSLLWGAEDSPLHF

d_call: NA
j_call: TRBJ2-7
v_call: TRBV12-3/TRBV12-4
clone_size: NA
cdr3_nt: TGTGCCAGCAGTATCCAGATTGGTTACGAGCAGTACTTC
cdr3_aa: CASSIQIGYEQYF

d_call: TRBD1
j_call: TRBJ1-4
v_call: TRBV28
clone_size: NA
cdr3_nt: TGTGCCAGCAGTCCGACGGACAGGGTGGATCCCAATGAAAAACTGTTTTTT
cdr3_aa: CASSPTDRVDPNEKLFF

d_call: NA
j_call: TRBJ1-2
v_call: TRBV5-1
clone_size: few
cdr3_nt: TGCGCCAGCAGTTCCGGGGGAGAGGGTGGCTACACCTTC
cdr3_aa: CASSSGGEGGYTF

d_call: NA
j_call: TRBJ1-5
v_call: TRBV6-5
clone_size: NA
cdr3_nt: TGTGCCAGCGCTCCCGGGTTTGACAATCAGCCCCAGCATTTT
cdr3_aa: CASAPGFDNQPQHF

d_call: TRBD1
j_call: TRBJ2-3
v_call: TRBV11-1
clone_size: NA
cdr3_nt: TGTGCCAGCAGAGATACAGGGGCAGATACGCAGTATTTT
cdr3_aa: CASRDTGADTQYF

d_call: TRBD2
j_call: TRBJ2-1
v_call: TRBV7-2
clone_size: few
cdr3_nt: TGTGCCAGCAGCTTCTCAGTCGGGAGGGCGGGAGAGCAGTTCTTC
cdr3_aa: CASSFSVGRAGEQFF

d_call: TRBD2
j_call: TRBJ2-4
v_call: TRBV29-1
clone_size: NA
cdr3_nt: TGCAGCGTTGCGGGAGGGACTGTAGAAGGGGAGCAGTACTTC
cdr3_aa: CSVAGGTVEGEQYF

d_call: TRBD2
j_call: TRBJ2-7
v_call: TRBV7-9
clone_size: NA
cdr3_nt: TGTGCCAGCAGCTCCACGGGAGGGTACAATGAGCAGTACTTC
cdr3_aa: CASSSTGGYNEQYF

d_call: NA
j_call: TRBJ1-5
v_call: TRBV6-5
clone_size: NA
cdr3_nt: TGTGCCAGCAGTTATGCGGGGGCATGGCAGCCCCAGCATTTT
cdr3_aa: CASSYAGAWQPQHF

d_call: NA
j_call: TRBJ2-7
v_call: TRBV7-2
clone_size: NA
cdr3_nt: TGTGCCAGCACCGGATCTCTAGGTGGACGTTCGGCCTACGAGCAGTACTTC
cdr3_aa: CASTGSLGGRSAYEQYF

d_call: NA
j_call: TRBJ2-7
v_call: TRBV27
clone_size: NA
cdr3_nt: TGTGCCAGCAAGTTCGGGCTAGCCACCTACGAGCAGTACTTC
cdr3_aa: CASKFGLATYEQYF

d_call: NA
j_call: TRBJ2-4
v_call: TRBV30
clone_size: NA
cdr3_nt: TGTGCCTGGAGTGTAGGATCGGGCGGGGCAAACATTCAGTACTTC
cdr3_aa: CAWSVGSGGANIQYF

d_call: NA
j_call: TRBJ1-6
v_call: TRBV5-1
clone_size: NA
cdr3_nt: TGCGCCAGCAGCTCGAGTGGGGCTTCTGGTTCACCCCTCCACTTT
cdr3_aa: CASSSSGASGSPLHF

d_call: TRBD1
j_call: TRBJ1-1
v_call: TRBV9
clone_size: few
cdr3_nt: TGTGCCAGCAGCTCACAGGGGTGGGTCACTGAAGCTTTCTTT
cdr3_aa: CASSSQGWVTEAFF

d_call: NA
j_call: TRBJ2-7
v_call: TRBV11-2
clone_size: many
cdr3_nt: TGTGCCAGCAGCGGGAATAGGCACGAGCAGTACTTC
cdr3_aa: CASSGNRHEQYF

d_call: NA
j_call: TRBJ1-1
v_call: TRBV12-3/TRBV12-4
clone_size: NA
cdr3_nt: TGTGCCAGCAGTTCCCTACAGAGATCTGGCACTGAAGCTTTCTTT
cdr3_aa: CASSSLQRSGTEAFF

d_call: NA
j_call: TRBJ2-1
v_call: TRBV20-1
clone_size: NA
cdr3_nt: TGCAGTGCTAGTGGGGGGAGAGGCTCCTACAATGAGCAGTTCTTC
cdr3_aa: CSASGGRGSYNEQFF

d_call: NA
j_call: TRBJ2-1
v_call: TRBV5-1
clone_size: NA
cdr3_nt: TGCGCCAGCCGAGAGGGGGGGCCCTTCGGCGAGCAGTTCTTC
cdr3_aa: CASREGGPFGEQFF

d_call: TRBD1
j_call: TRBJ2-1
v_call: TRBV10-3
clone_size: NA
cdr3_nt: TGTGCCATCAGTGGAGGACAGGGTTTGTCCTACAATGAGCAGTTCTTC
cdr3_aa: CAISGGQGLSYNEQFF